Described below is a single TCR beta chain sequence and its context. Its target is not known. Sequenced with the Oncomine TCR Beta short-read assay was DNA taken from cultured CD4+ T cells. TCRdb processed the PCR reads anew with MiXCR; each CDR3 protein has one entry. The sample yields 9,500 to 15,000 distinct CDR3 sequences, around 46% seen once. The data belong to a study of vaccination and CD4 T cells after COVID-19. Germline V gene lookup returns CDR1 LNHDA and CDR2 SQIVND (reference sequence). V dropped 6 bases and J dropped 4; count of bases not matched to a gene: 1. This CDR3 has 13 amino acids. Specified treatment: approximately 11-day PBMC culture with coronavirus spike peptide pools or control peptides (ViraFEST assay).

The chain links TRBV19 to TRBJ2-2; 8 nucleotides align to TRBD1. This receptor was obtained from a human donor who had recovered from COVID-19. Sequenced sample: CD4+ T cells from blood, cultured in vitro. The CDR3 region is CASRQGGTGELFF. CDR3 DNA sequence: TGTGCCAGTAGACAGGGGGGCACCGGGGAGCTGTTTTTT. The full variable domain, completed using reference TRBV19 and TRBJ2-2, is DGGITQSPKYLFRKEGQNVTLSCEQNLNHDAMYWYRQDPGQGLRLIYYSQIVNDFQKGDIAEGYSVSREKKESFPLTVTSAQKNPTAFYLCASRQGGTGELFFGEGSRLTVL.